This T cell receptor beta chain was documented in a study of shared clonotypes between healthy human individuals. Study-level information: The donors, a couple of women and three men, were aged 18 to 49. Study-level points and caveats: Among the subsets, naive ones generally showed larger estimated richness than memory ones. Of the naive CD4 clonotypes, approximately 5% were shared across several donors.

Genomic DNA of every subset was divided equally among multiple immunoSEQ plates. Using immunoSEQ multiplex PCR, the repertoire was profiled, and TCRdb retains in-frame clones only, with some absent. Of 600,000 to 750,000 clones listed, about 90% were seen once; the top ten hold about a third. The germline gives CDR1 LNHDA, CDR2 SQIVND (reference sequence). CDR3 length: 13 residues. V was trimmed by 5 bases and J by 1 base, leaving 8 bases between them. With respect to this clone: The antigen remains undetermined.

The V gene is TRBV19, the J gene TRBJ1-1; D perhaps matches TRBD1 (5 bases). This TCR was recovered from a man aged 18 to 35 in good health. Some clones in this sample may be carry-over from other donors' samples. The sequencing sample was made of memory CD8+ T cells from PBMCs. As to subset: CD45RO+ cells pooled with CCR7-negative TemRA cells. CDR3 DNA sequence: TGTGCCAGTAGTTCTGGGGGGAACACTGAAGCTTTCTTT. Amino acids: CASSSGGNTEAFF. Together with reference TRBV19 and TRBJ1-1, the CDR3 gives the full variable domain: DGGITQSPKYLFRKEGQNVTLSCEQNLNHDAMYWYRQDPGQGLRLIYYSQIVNDFQKGDIAEGYSVSREKKESFPLTVTSAQKNPTAFYLCASSSGGNTEAFFGQGTRLTVV.